This TCR beta chain was observed in a study of regulatory dendritic cells for organ transplantation. Allogeneic regulatory or mature dendritic cells were co-cultured for roughly five days with CFSE-labeled sorted T cells at 1:10. FACS sorted CD4+ or CD8+ T cells into CD45RA+ naive and CD45RO+ memory. The CDR3 length is 13 residues. V was clipped by 5 bases and J by 4 bases, with 9 bases between them. CDR1 is SEHNR, CDR2 FQNEAQ, per germline (reference sequence). Study outcomes and limitations: Mature dendritic cells appeared to drive more memory CD8+ clonal expansion than regulatory ones. Naive CD4+ and CD8+ repertoires were highly diverse; memory CD8+ was most oligoclonal. Resting memory CD8+ T cells held the most alloreactive clonotypes.

This table comes from immunoSEQ multiplex PCR, and its TCRdb copy is limited to in-frame clones, with some not included. The repertoire has some 12,000 clones, roughly 64% of them found once; the top ten carry more than 1%. Notes on this clone: Its target is not known.

This TCR was sampled from a human donor in good health. The genes are TRBV7-9 and TRBJ2-1; D call uncertain. Sequenced material: naive CD8+ T cells from blood cultured with dendritic cells. As to subset: CD45RA+ naive T cells. CDR3 region: CASSPTRYNEQFF. The CDR3 coding sequence is TGTGCCAGCAGCCCCACTCGGTACAATGAGCAGTTCTTC.